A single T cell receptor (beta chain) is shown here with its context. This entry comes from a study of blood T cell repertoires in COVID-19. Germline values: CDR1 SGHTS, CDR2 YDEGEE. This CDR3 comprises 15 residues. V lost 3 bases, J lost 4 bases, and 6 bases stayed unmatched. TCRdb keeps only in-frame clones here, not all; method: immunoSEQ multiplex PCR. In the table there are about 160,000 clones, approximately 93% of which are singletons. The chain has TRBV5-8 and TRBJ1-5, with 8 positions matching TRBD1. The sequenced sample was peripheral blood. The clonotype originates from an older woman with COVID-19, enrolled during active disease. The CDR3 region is CASSSGTGRNQPQHF. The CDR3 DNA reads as TGTGCCAGCAGCTCCGGGACAGGTCGTAATCAGCCCCAGCATTTT.